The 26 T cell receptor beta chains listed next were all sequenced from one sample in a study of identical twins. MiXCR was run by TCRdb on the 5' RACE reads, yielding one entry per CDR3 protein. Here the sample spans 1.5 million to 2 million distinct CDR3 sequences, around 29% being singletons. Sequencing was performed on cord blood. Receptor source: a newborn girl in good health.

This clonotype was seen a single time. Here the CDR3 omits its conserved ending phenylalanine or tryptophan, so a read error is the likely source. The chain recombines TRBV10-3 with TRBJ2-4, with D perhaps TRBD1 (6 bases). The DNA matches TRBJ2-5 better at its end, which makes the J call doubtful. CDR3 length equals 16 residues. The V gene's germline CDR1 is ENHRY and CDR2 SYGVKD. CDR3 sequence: CAISESPTGAQETQYL. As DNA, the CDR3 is TGTGCCATCAGTGAGTCCCCGACAGGAGCTCAAGAGACCCAGTACTTA.

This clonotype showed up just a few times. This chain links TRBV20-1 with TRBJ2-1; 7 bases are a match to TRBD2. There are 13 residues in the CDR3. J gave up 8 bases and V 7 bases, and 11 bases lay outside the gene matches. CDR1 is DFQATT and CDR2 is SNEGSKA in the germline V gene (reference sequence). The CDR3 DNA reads TGCAGTGTTTCGGCGGGAGTGCGGGATGAGCAGTTCTTC. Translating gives CSVSAGVRDEQFF.

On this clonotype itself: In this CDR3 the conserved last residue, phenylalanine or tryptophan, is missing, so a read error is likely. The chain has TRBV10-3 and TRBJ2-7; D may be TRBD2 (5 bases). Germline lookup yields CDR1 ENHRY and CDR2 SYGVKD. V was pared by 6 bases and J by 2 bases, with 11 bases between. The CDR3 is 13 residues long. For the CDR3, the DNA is TGTGCCATCAGGGAGGACTCCGCCTACGAGCAGTACCTC. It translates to CAIREDSAYEQYL.

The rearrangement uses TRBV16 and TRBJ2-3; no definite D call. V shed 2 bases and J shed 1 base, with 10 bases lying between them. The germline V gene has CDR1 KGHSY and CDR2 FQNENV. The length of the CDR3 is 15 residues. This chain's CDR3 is CASSQSNIRTDTQYF. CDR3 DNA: TGTGCCAGCAGCCAAAGCAACATCCGCACAGATACGCAGTATTTT.

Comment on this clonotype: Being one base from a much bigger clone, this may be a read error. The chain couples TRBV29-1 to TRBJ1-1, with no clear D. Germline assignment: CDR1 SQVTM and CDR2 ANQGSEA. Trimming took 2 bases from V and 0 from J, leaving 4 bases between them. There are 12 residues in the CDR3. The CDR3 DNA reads TGCAGCGTTGAACAGGTGAACACTGAAGCTTTCTTT. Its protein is CSVEQVNTEAFF.

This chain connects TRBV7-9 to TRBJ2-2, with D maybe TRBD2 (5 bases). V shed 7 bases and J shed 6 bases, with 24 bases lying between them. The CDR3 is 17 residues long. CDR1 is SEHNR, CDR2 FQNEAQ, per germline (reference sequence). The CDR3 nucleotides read TGTGCCAGCATCGATCACGCGACTCAACCGAGGGCCGGGGAGCTGTTTTTT. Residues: CASIDHATQPRAGELFF.

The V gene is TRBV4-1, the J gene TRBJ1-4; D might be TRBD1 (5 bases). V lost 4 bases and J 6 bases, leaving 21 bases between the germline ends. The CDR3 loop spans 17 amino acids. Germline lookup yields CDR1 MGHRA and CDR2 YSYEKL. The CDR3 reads CASSPTQVGGKDEKLFF. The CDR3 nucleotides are TGCGCCAGCAGCCCGACCCAGGTCGGGGGAAAAGATGAAAAACTGTTTTTT.

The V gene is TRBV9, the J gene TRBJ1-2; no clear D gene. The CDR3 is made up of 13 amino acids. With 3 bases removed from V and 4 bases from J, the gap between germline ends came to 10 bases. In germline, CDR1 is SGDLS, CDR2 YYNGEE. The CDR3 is CASSGPRFYGYTF. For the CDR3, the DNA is TGTGCCAGCAGCGGCCCGCGGTTCTATGGCTACACCTTC.

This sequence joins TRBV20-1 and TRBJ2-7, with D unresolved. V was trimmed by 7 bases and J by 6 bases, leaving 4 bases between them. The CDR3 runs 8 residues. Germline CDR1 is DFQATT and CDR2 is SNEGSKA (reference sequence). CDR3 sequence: CSVAEQYF. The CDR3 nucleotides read TGCAGTGTTGCCGAGCAGTACTTC.

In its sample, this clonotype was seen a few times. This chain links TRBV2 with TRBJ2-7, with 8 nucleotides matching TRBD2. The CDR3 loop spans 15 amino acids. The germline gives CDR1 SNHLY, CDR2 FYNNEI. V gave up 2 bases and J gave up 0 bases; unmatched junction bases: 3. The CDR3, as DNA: TGTGCCAGCAGTGAAAGGGGACTAGTCTCCTACGAGCAGTACTTC. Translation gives CASSERGLVSYEQYF.

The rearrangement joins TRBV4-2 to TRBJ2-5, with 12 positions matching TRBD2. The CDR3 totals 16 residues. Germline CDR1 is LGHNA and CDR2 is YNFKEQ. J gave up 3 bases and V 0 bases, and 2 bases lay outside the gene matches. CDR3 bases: TGTGCCAGCAGCCAAGATGCTAGCGGGAGGGAAGAGACCCAGTACTTC. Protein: CASSQDASGREETQYF.

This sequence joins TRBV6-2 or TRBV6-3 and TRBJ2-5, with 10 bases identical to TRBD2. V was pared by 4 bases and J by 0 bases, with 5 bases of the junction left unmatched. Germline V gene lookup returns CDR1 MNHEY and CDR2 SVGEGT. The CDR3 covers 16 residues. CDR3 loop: CASSSPAGGYQETQYF. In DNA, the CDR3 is TGTGCCAGCAGTTCCCCAGCGGGGGGGTACCAAGAGACCCAGTACTTC.

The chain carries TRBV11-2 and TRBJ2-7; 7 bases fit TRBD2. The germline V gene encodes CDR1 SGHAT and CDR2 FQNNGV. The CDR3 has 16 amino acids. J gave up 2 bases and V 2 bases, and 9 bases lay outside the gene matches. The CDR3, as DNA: TGTGCCAGCAGCTTACGGCCGACTAGCCGCGCCTACGAGCAGTACTTC. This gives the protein CASSLRPTSRAYEQYF. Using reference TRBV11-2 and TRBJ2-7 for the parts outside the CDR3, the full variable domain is EAGVAQSPRYKIIEKRQSVAFWCNPISGHATLYWYQQILGQGPKLLIQFQNNGVVDDSQLPKDRFSAERLKGVDSTLKIQPAKLEDSAVYLCASSLRPTSRAYEQYFGPGTRLTVT.

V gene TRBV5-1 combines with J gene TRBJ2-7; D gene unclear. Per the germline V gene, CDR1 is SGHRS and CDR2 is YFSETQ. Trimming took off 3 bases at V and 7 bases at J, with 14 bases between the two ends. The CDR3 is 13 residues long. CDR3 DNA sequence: TGCGCCAGCAGCTACGCCATCTTGGATGAGCAGTACTTC. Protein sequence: CASSYAILDEQYF.

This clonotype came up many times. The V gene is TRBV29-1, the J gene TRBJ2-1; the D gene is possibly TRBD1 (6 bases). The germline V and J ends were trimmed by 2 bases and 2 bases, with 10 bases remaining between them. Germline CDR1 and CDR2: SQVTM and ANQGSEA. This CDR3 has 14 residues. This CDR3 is CSVEKAGAYNEQFF. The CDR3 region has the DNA TGCAGCGTTGAAAAGGCAGGGGCCTACAATGAGCAGTTCTTC.

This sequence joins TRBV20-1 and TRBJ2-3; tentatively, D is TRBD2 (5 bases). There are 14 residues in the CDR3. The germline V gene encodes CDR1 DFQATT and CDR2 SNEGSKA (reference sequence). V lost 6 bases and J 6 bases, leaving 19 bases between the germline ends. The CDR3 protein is CSALREGSGDTQYF. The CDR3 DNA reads TGCAGTGCCTTACGGGAAGGGTCCGGGGATACGCAGTATTTT.

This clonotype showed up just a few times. This chain's CDR3 is CSVAGTVYEQYF. CDR3 nucleotides: TGCAGCGTTGCGGGGACAGTTTACGAGCAGTACTTC. The genes are TRBV29-1 and TRBJ2-7; 7 bases agree with TRBD1. Germline CDR1 reads SQVTM; CDR2 reads ANQGSEA. This CDR3 has 12 amino acids. V lost 4 bases and J lost 4; bases outside the gene matches: 4.

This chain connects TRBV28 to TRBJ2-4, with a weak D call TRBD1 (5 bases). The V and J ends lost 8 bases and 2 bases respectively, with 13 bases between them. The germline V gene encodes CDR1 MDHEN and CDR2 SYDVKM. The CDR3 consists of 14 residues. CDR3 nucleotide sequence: TGTGCCAGCCTCATGGCAGGGACCAAAAACATTCAGTACTTC. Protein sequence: CASLMAGTKNIQYF.

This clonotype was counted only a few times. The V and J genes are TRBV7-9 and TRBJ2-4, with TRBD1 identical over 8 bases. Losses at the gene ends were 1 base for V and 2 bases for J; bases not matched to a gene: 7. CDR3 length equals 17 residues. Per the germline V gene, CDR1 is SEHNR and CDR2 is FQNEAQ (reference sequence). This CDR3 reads CASSLDPGGPSKNIQYF. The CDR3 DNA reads TGTGCCAGCAGCTTAGACCCAGGGGGCCCCTCCAAAAACATTCAGTACTTC.

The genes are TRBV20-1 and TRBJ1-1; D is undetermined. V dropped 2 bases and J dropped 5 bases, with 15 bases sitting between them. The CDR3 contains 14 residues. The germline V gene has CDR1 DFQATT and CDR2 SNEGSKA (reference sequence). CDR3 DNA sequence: TGCAGTGCTAGAAGGTCCTCAGGTGGGACTGAAGCTTTCTTT. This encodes CSARRSSGGTEAFF.

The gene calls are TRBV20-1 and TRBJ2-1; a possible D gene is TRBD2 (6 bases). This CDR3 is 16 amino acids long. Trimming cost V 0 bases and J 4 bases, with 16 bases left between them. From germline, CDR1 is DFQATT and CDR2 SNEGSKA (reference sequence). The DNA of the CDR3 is TGCAGTGCTAGAGATCCGGAGGGCCAGGGATACAATGAGCAGTTCTTC. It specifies CSARDPEGQGYNEQFF.

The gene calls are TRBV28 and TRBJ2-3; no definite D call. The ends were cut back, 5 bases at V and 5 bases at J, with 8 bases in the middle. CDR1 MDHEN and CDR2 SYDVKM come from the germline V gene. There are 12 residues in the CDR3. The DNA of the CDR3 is TGTGCCAGCAGTCGATACATAGATACGCAGTATTTT. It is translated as CASSRYIDTQYF.

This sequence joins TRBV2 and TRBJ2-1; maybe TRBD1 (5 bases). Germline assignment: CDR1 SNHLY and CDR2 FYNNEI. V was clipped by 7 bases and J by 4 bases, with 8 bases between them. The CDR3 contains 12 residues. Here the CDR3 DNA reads TGTGCCAGCACAAACAGGTACAATGAGCAGTTCTTC. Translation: CASTNRYNEQFF.

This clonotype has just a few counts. In DNA form, the CDR3 reads TGTGCCAGCACCATAAAGACAGGGGCCAAAAACATTCAGTACTTC. The encoded protein is CASTIKTGAKNIQYF. The chain uses TRBV12-3 or TRBV12-4 and TRBJ2-4, with TRBD1 matching 7 bases. The CDR3 is 15 residues long. V lost 7 bases to trimming and J lost 1 base; unmatched junction nucleotides: 7.

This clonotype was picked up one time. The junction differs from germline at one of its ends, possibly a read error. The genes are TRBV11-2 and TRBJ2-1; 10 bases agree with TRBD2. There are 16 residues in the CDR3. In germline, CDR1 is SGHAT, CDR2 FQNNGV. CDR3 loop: CASSPASGSSYDEQFF. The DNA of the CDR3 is TGTGCCAGCAGCCCGGCTAGCGGGAGCTCCTACGATGAGCAGTTCTTC. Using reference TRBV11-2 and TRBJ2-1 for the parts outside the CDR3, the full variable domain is EAGVAQSPRYKIIEKRQSVAFWCNPISGHATLYWYQQILGQGPKLLIQFQNNGVVDDSQLPKDRFSAERLKGVDSTLKIQPAKLEDSAVYLCASSPASGSSYDEQFFGPGTRLTVL.

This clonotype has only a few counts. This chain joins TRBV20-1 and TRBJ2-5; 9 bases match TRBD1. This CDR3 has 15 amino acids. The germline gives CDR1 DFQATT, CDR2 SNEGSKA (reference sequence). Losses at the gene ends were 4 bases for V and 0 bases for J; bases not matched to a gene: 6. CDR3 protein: CSAKTGTGNQETQYF. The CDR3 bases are TGCAGTGCTAAGACAGGGACAGGGAACCAAGAGACCCAGTACTTC.